The rows below give T cell receptor beta chains drawn from one sample of a study of cytomegalovirus exposure and HLA in healthy donors. Using immunoSEQ multiplex PCR, the repertoire was profiled, and TCRdb retains in-frame clones only, with some absent. The sample has over 150,000 clones; around 81% are singletons. The material sequenced was PBMCs. The receptor source for this set is a woman in her twenties or thirties in good health and CMV-seronegative. Both conserved end residues are part of each CDR3. The D gene is left open where the match is weak. Rows may omit the clone size; those that give it use once, few, many or a size class.

abundance: .; v_gene: TRBV28; d_gene: TRBD2; j_gene: TRBJ2-1; CDR3nt: TGTGCCAGCAGCCCCACGGCGGGGGGCCCCGGGGTGATCTTC; CDR3aa: CASSPTAGGPGVIF
abundance: .; v_gene: TRBV6-6; d_gene: TRBD2; j_gene: TRBJ2-1; CDR3nt: TGTGCCAGCAGTAAGACTAGCGGGAGTGGCAATGAGCAGTTCTTC; CDR3aa: CASSKTSGSGNEQFF
abundance: few; v_gene: TRBV5-1; d_gene: TRBD1; j_gene: TRBJ2-3; CDR3nt: TGCGCCAGCAGCTCTTCAACAGGGGTCGGAGGCACAGATACGCAGTATTTT; CDR3aa: CASSSSTGVGGTDTQYF
abundance: once; v_gene: TRBV4-3; d_gene: TRBD1; j_gene: TRBJ2-7; CDR3nt: TGCGCCAGCAGCTTCCGGACAGGGGTCTACGAGCAGTACTTC; CDR3aa: CASSFRTGVYEQYF
abundance: .; v_gene: TRBV7-9; d_gene: .; j_gene: TRBJ1-6; CDR3nt: TGTGCCAGCAGCTTTAGTCAGGGTGGTTCACCCCTCCACTTT; CDR3aa: CASSFSQGGSPLHF
abundance: .; v_gene: TRBV19; d_gene: .; j_gene: TRBJ2-7; CDR3nt: TGTGCCACCGAAGGGGGCTACGAGCAGTACTTC; CDR3aa: CATEGGYEQYF
abundance: few; v_gene: TRBV5-5; d_gene: .; j_gene: TRBJ2-1; CDR3nt: TGTGCCAGCAGCTACCCTCTAGGTCATGAGCAGTTCTTC; CDR3aa: CASSYPLGHEQFF
abundance: .; v_gene: TRBV25-1; d_gene: .; j_gene: TRBJ2-3; CDR3nt: TGTGCCAGCAGTGAATTATTAGCTTCCTCAGATACGCAGTATTTT; CDR3aa: CASSELLASSDTQYF
abundance: .; v_gene: TRBV28; d_gene: TRBD1; j_gene: TRBJ1-3; CDR3nt: TGTGCCAGCAGAACCCAGGGGGACTTTGGAAACACCATATATTTT; CDR3aa: CASRTQGDFGNTIYF
abundance: .; v_gene: TRBV7-9; d_gene: .; j_gene: TRBJ2-6; CDR3nt: TGTGCCAGCAGCTCCGGGGCACAGGGCACTGGGGCCAACGTCCTGACTTTC; CDR3aa: CASSSGAQGTGANVLTF
abundance: .; v_gene: TRBV28; d_gene: TRBD2; j_gene: TRBJ2-7; CDR3nt: TGTGCCAGCAGACTAGCGGGAGGGCCGTACGAGCAGTACTTC; CDR3aa: CASRLAGGPYEQYF
abundance: .; v_gene: TRBV12-2; d_gene: .; j_gene: TRBJ2-1; CDR3nt: TGTGCAAGTCGTTATAGGGGACTAGCACGGAACAATGAGCAGTTCTTC; CDR3aa: CASRYRGLARNNEQFF
abundance: .; v_gene: TRBV15; d_gene: TRBD1; j_gene: TRBJ2-7; CDR3nt: TGTGCCACCAGCAGGCCAGGGGGACCCTACGAGCAGTACTTC; CDR3aa: CATSRPGGPYEQYF
abundance: .; v_gene: TRBV5-1; d_gene: TRBD2; j_gene: TRBJ2-2; CDR3nt: TGCGCCAGCAGACCGGGACTAGCGGGGGGACCGAACACCGGGGAGCTGTTTTTT; CDR3aa: CASRPGLAGGPNTGELFF
abundance: .; v_gene: TRBV7-6; d_gene: TRBD2; j_gene: TRBJ2-7; CDR3nt: TGTGCCAGCAGCCCAGGGGCGGGGGCGGGAGGGCTCTACGAGCAGTACTTC; CDR3aa: CASSPGAGAGGLYEQYF
abundance: .; v_gene: TRBV5-1; d_gene: TRBD1; j_gene: TRBJ1-6; CDR3nt: TGCGCCAGCAGCTCCCAGGACAGGGGAAGTTCACCCCTCCACTTT; CDR3aa: CASSSQDRGSSPLHF
abundance: .; v_gene: TRBV19; d_gene: TRBD2; j_gene: TRBJ2-2; CDR3nt: TGTGCCAGTTGCCCCACTAGCGGGAGTTACACCGGGGAGCTGTTTTTT; CDR3aa: CASCPTSGSYTGELFF
abundance: .; v_gene: TRBV19; d_gene: .; j_gene: TRBJ1-2; CDR3nt: TGTGCCAGTAGTAAGCGGACGGAAGGTTCGGCTAACTATGGCTACACCTTC; CDR3aa: CASSKRTEGSANYGYTF
abundance: .; v_gene: TRBV4-2; d_gene: .; j_gene: TRBJ2-2; CDR3nt: TGTGCCAGCAGCCAAGTTCTTGCGGAGCCCTGGTCCGGGGAGCTGTTTTTT; CDR3aa: CASSQVLAEPWSGELFF
abundance: .; v_gene: TRBV29-1; d_gene: TRBD2; j_gene: TRBJ2-2; CDR3nt: TGCAGCGCAGCCATGTTAGGACTAGTGGAGAACACCGGGGAGCTGTTTTTT; CDR3aa: CSAAMLGLVENTGELFF
abundance: .; v_gene: TRBV30; d_gene: .; j_gene: TRBJ1-3; CDR3nt: TGTGCCTGGACAGGCGATTCTGGAAACACCATATATTTT; CDR3aa: CAWTGDSGNTIYF
abundance: .; v_gene: TRBV28; d_gene: .; j_gene: TRBJ1-2; CDR3nt: TGTGCCAGCAGCCCGGGAAACTATGGCTACACCTTC; CDR3aa: CASSPGNYGYTF
abundance: once; v_gene: TRBV2; d_gene: TRBD1; j_gene: TRBJ1-4; CDR3nt: TGTGCCAGCAGGTCCGACAGGGGCAGAGAAAAACTGTTTTTT; CDR3aa: CASRSDRGREKLFF
abundance: .; v_gene: TRBV9; d_gene: .; j_gene: TRBJ2-1; CDR3nt: TGTGCCAGCAGCGTTGCACTCTACAATGAGCAGTTCTTC; CDR3aa: CASSVALYNEQFF
abundance: .; v_gene: TRBV7-9; d_gene: TRBD1; j_gene: TRBJ2-3; CDR3nt: TGTGCCAGCTGTGCCGGACAGGGGGCAATAGATACGCAGTATTTT; CDR3aa: CASCAGQGAIDTQYF
abundance: .; v_gene: TRBV5-6; d_gene: .; j_gene: TRBJ2-7; CDR3nt: TGTGCCAGCAGCTTGGTCGGGAAGTCCTACGAGCAGTACTTC; CDR3aa: CASSLVGKSYEQYF
abundance: .; v_gene: TRBV7-6; d_gene: TRBD2; j_gene: TRBJ2-3; CDR3nt: TGTGCCAGCAGCGCTGGGACTAGCGGTTCTTTTTATACGCAGTATTTT; CDR3aa: CASSAGTSGSFYTQYF
abundance: .; v_gene: TRBV15; d_gene: .; j_gene: TRBJ2-4; CDR3nt: TGTGCCACCAGCAGAGCCGGGTATATGGACAAAAACATTCAGTACTTC; CDR3aa: CATSRAGYMDKNIQYF
abundance: .; v_gene: TRBV7-6; d_gene: .; j_gene: TRBJ2-1; CDR3nt: TGTGCCAGCAGCTTAGGCAGGTTACAATACAATGAGCAGTTCTTC; CDR3aa: CASSLGRLQYNEQFF